This entry features one TCR beta chain sequence. Its cognate antigen has yet to be identified. The input lacks base qualities; no much larger clone sits a single base away. The CDR3 numbers 15 residues from cysteine through phenylalanine. Only the CDR3 part of the read is kept: 45 bases, read in frame from the first base. CDR1 and CDR2 are read off the germline V gene as LGHNA and YNFKEQ. Trimming removed 3 bases from V and 4 bases from J, leaving 14 bases between the germline ends. Using the deep immunoSEQ assay, TCR CDR3 regions were amplified from genomic DNA by multiplex PCR. Extracted genomic DNA from each cell subset was distributed evenly across all wells of several immunoSEQ 96-well plates, and each plate was treated as a replicate. For unsorted PBMC, 250 to 300 ng of genomic DNA, equivalent to approximately 30,000 T cell genomes, went into each replicate PCR. Ten immunoSEQ deep assay plates were used to sequence unsorted PBMC genomic DNA. The purified libraries were quantified using a Qubit 3.0 fluorometer, sized with a Bioanalyzer 2100, and then quantified again using the KAPA Library Quantification kit. A separate single-read 150-cycle Illumina NextSeq 550 flow cell was used to sequence each immunoSEQ 96-well plate. In the paper's pipeline: Because the immunoSEQ output included only junctional sequences and no quality scores, the filtering could not be the same as the filtering used for full-length reads. To assign V/J genes and CDR3, sequences were annotated using PyIR, a Python wrapper for IgBLAST v1.9, with IMGT germline references. Any read was removed if the V/J assignment was weak (E-value above 1e-6), the CDR3 was missing, or the read contained stop codons, out-of-frame junctions, or ambiguous translated residues. A V3J clonotype was defined by an identical inferred V gene, J gene, and CDR3 amino acid sequence. Percentage overlap between repertoires was computed as shared unique clonotypes divided by the size of the smaller repertoire. Three approaches were used to assess repertoire richness: RTK rarefaction, the Chao1 estimator, and Recon v2.1 estimates of unobserved clonotypes. TCRdb provides this immuneACCESS table in a form limited to in-frame rearrangements. Some clones are lacking; in checked studies, under half of them reflect an unresolved V gene, and why the rest are absent is not known. The D gene and trimming were derived from the DNA, and the V and J assignments and clone size from that table. This sample lists over 400,000 clones; approximately 84% were detected once. Roughly an eighth of the sample is taken by the ten largest.

This record belongs to a study of shared clonotypes between healthy human individuals (dated by TCRdb to 2018 to 2021). At the level of the whole study: The cohort comprised a couple of women and three men aged 18 to 49 years. To estimate repertoire size and how much clonotype sharing occurs between individuals, the study deeply sequenced the blood TCR repertoires of a handful of healthy adults. Different laboratories and diverse techniques were used to prepare libraries and sequence TCR repertoires, to increase sequencing depth and limit assay-specific biases. Each donor's leukapheresis produced roughly between roughly 0.85 and 9.5 billion PBMCs.

Healthy HIV-negative adults with no recently reported acute infections or vaccinations were included as donors. All donors were Caucasian adults living in Nashville, Tennessee, USA. For unsorted samples, 75 million to 100 million PBMCs were counted and genomic DNA was extracted with the QIAamp DNA Blood Mini kit. Blood was collected by leukapheresis, and PBMCs were isolated by Ficoll-Histopaque density gradient centrifugation and then cryopreserved in liquid nitrogen vapor phase. What the study reported, not specific to this receptor: Sampling was limited to blood, and TCR repertoires in tissue likely differ from TCR repertoires in blood. Pairwise subsampling indicated that sequencing depth was expected to affect the degree of clonotype sharing among donors. The genetic and exposure-history diversity represented was limited by the small number of donors.

Input material: PBMCs. This clonotype was sampled from a middle-aged woman in good health. Some clones in this sample may be carry-over from other donors' samples. The sequence links TRBV4-2 to TRBJ2-3; the D gene could be either TRBD1 or TRBD2, each agreeing at 5 bases. The DNA sequence reads TGTGCCAGCAGCCAGCCCCAAGGGGACGCAGATACGCAGTATTTT. This codes for CASSQPQGDADTQYF.